These 8 T cell receptor beta chains originate from one sample sequenced in a study of blood T cell repertoires in COVID-19. Using immunoSEQ multiplex PCR, the repertoire was profiled, and TCRdb retains in-frame clones only, with some absent. The sample yields about 83,000 clones, 90% seen once. The sample taken for sequencing was peripheral blood. Receptors originate from a woman aged 80 or older with active or convalescent COVID-19.

This clone has only one observation. The chain couples TRBV27 to TRBJ1-2; TRBD1 matches 7 bases. This CDR3 has 16 amino acids. Trimming took 4 bases from V and 4 from J; bases not matched to a gene: 12. The germline V gene has CDR1 MNHEY and CDR2 SMNVEV (reference sequence). The CDR3, as DNA: TGTGCCAGCAGTTCACAGCGCCGCACAGGGGTCTATGGCTACACCTTC. Protein product: CASSSQRRTGVYGYTF.

The chain joins TRBV5-6 to TRBJ1-5; TRBD1 might be the D (6 bases). The CDR3 is 16 residues long. Per germline, CDR1 SGHDT and CDR2 YYEEEE. Trimming stripped 1 base from V and 6 bases from J, with 17 bases between. In DNA form, the CDR3 reads TGTGCCAGCAGCTTGCAGTCATCCTTACAGGGTCAGCCCCAGCATTTT. Translating it yields CASSLQSSLQGQPQHF.

This sequence joins TRBV21-1 and TRBJ2-3; TRBD1, the table's D call, was not compared with the DNA. TRBV21-1 is a known pseudogene. The CDR3 totals 18 residues. The CDR3 loop reads CASSARQGVKGSTDTQYF. As DNA, the CDR3 is TGTGCCAGCAGCGCACGACAGGGGGTTAAGGGGAGCACAGATACGCAGTATTTT.

V is TRBV15 and J is TRBJ2-7, with a possible D match to TRBD1 (5 bases). V lost 8 bases to trimming and J lost 7 bases, with 21 bases between them. The germline V gene has CDR1 LNHNV and CDR2 YYDKDF (reference sequence). The CDR3 totals 14 residues. The CDR3 sequence: CATSLIDRAGEQYF. DNA of the CDR3: TGTGCCACCTCACTAATCGACAGAGCTGGGGAGCAGTACTTC.

J is TRBJ1-2 and V is TRBV28; TRBD1 aligns across 7 bases. Trimming cost V 3 bases and J 4 bases; bases outside gene matches: 5. Germline CDR1 is MDHEN and CDR2 is SYDVKM. This CDR3 has 14 residues. The CDR3 loop reads CASSFVGQPYGYTF. The CDR3 nucleotides are TGTGCCAGCAGTTTTGTGGGACAGCCCTATGGCTACACCTTC.

This clone was observed a few times. CDR3 nucleotide sequence: TGTGCCAGCAGTGAGGGGGGGGAAAATCAGCCCCAGCATTTT. Translated, it gives CASSEGGENQPQHF. This chain links TRBV6-1 with TRBJ1-5, with a weak D call TRBD1 (5 bases). CDR3 size: 14 residues. Germline CDR1 MNHNS, CDR2 SASEGT. The ends were cut back, 3 bases at V and 4 bases at J, with 10 bases in the middle.

V and J are TRBV10-3 and TRBJ1-1; possible D gene TRBD1, 5 bases. This CDR3 spans 14 amino acids. V shed 10 bases and J shed 0 bases, with 15 bases lying between them. Looked up from germline, CDR1 is ENHRY and CDR2 is SYGVKD. The CDR3 coding sequence is TGTGCCACGCGACAGAGCCTGATGAACACTGAAGCTTTCTTT. The encoded protein is CATRQSLMNTEAFF.

The CDR3 reads CASSYRTGGELFF. The CDR3, as DNA: TGTGCCAGCAGTTACCGCACCGGCGGGGAGCTGTTTTTT. The V call is TRBV6-5, the J call TRBJ2-2; D gene ambiguous. The CDR3 covers 13 residues. Trimming removed 2 bases from V and 7 bases from J, with 8 bases in between. Germline V CDR1 and CDR2: MNHEY, SVGAGI.